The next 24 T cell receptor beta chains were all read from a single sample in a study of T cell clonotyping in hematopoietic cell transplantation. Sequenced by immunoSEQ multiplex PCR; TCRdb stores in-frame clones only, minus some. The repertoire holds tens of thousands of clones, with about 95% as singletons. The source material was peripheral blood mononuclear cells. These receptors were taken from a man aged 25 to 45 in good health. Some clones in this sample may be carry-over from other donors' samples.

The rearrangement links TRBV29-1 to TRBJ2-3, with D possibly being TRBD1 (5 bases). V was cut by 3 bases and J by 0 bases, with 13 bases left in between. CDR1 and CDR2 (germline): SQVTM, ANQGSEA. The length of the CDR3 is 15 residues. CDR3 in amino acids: CSVEGPRSSTDTQYF. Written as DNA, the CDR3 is TGCAGCGTTGAGGGGCCCAGGTCTAGCACAGATACGCAGTATTTT.

CDR3 DNA: TGTGCCACCCGGGGGGGTATCGGGAACACTGAAGCTTTCTTT. As protein: CATRGGIGNTEAFF. V is TRBV10-3 and J is TRBJ1-1; the D gene is possibly TRBD1 (5 bases). V was trimmed by 10 bases and J by 1 base, leaving 16 bases between them. The CDR3 loop spans 14 amino acids. Germline assignment: CDR1 ENHRY and CDR2 SYGVKD.

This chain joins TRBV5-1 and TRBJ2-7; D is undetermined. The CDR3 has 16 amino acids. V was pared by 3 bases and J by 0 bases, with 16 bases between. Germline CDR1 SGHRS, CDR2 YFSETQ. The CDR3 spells CASSWMGPTNSYEQYF. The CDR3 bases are TGCGCCAGCAGCTGGATGGGCCCGACCAACTCCTACGAGCAGTACTTC.

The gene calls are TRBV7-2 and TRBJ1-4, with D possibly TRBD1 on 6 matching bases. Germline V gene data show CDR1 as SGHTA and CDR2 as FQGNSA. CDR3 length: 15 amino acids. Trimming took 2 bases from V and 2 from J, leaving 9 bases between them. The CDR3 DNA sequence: TGTGCCAGCAGCTTATGGGGGGGCACTAATGAAAAACTGTTTTTT. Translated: CASSLWGGTNEKLFF.

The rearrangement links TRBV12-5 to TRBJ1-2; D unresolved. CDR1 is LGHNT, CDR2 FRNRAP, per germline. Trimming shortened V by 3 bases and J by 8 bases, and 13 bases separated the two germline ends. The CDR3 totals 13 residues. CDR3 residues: CASGLSWEAGYTF. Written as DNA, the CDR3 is TGTGCTAGTGGTTTATCGTGGGAGGCAGGCTACACCTTC.

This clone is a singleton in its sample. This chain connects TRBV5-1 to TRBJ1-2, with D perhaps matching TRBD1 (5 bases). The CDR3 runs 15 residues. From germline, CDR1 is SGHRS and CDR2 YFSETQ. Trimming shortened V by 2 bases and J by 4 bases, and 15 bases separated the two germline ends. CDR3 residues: CASSFSGNTGYGYTF. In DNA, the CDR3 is TGCGCCAGCAGCTTTTCAGGGAACACGGGCTATGGCTACACCTTC.

This CDR3 reads CASSLGRDPSYEQYF. The CDR3 coding sequence is TGTGCCAGCAGTTTGGGGCGGGACCCCTCCTACGAGCAGTACTTC. The chain has TRBV27 and TRBJ2-7, with D possibly matching TRBD2 (6 bases). V was cut by 3 bases and J by 0 bases, with 12 bases left in between. The CDR3 covers 15 residues. Germline V gene data show CDR1 as MNHEY and CDR2 as SMNVEV (reference sequence).

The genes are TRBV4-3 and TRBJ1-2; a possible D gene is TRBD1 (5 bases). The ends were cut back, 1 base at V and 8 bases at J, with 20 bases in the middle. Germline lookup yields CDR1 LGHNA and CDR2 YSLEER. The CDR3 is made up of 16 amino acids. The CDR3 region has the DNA TGCGCCAGCAGCCAAGGAATCGAAGGGGCTCTTCGGGGCTACACCTTC. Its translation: CASSQGIEGALRGYTF.

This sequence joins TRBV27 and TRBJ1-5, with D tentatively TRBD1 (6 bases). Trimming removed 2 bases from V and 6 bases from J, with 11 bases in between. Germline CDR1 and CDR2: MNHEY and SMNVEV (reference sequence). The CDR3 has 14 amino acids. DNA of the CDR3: TGTGCCAGCAGTTTACACAGGGTGGCTCAGCCCCAGCATTTT. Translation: CASSLHRVAQPQHF.

The CDR3 loop reads CASSRPGLLNQPQHF. The CDR3 DNA reads as TGTGCCAGTAGTAGACCAGGGCTTCTCAATCAGCCCCAGCATTTT. V gene TRBV19 combines with J gene TRBJ1-5; D possibly corresponds to TRBD1 (5 bases). The germline gives CDR1 LNHDA, CDR2 SQIVND (reference sequence). The CDR3 is made up of 15 amino acids. The ends were cut back, 4 bases at V and 3 bases at J, with 13 bases in the middle.

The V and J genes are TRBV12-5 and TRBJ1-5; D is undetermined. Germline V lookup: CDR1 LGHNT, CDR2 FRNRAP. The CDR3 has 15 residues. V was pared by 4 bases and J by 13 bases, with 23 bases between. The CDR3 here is CASGSPGGGSSVQHF. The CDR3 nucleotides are TGTGCTAGTGGTTCCCCCGGTGGCGGCTCCTCAGTTCAGCATTTT.

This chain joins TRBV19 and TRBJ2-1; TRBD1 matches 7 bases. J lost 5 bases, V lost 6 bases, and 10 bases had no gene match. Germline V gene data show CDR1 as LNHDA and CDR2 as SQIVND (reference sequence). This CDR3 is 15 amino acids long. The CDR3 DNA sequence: TGTGCCAGTAGGTGGGGACCCGGGACAGACAATGAGCAGTTCTTC. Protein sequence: CASRWGPGTDNEQFF.

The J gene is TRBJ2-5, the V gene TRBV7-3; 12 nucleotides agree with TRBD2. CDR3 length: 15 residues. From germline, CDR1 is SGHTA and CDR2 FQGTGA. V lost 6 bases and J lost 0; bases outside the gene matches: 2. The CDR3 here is CASRRTSGNQETQYF. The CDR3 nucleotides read TGTGCCAGCAGGCGGACTAGCGGGAACCAAGAGACCCAGTACTTC.

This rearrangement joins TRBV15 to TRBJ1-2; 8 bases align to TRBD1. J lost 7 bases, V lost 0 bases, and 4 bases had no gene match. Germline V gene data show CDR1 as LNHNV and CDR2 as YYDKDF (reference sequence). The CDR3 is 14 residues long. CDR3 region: CATSRERTGTGYTF. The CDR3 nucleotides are TGTGCCACCAGCAGAGAGCGGACAGGGACTGGCTACACCTTC.

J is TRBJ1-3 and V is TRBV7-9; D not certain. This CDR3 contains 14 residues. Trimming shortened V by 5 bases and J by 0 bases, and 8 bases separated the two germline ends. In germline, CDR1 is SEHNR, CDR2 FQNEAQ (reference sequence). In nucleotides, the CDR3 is TGTGCCAGCAGCCGTAGTGGCTCTGGAAACACCATATATTTT. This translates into CASSRSGSGNTIYF.

The CDR3 reads CASSPLLSGDFTF. DNA for the CDR3: TGTGCCAGCAGCCCTCTTTTGTCAGGAGACTTCACCTTC. The chain combines TRBV5-6 with TRBJ1-2; D is ambiguous. Germline V gene sequence: CDR1 SGHDT, CDR2 YYEEEE. The V gene lost 4 bases and the J gene lost 13 bases, with 20 bases spanning the gap. The CDR3 runs 13 residues.

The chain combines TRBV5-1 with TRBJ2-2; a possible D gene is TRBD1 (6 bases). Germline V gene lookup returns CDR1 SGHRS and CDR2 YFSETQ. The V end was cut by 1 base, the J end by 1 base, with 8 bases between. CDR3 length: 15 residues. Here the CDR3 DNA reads TGCGCCAGCAGCTTGTACAGGGAGAACACCGGGGAGCTGTTTTTT. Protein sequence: CASSLYRENTGELFF. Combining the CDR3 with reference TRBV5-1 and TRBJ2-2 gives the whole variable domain KAGVTQTPRYLIKTRGQQVTLSCSPISGHRSVSWYQQTPGQGLQFLFEYFSETQRNKGNFPGRFSGRQFSNSRSEMNVSTLELGDSALYLCASSLYRENTGELFFGEGSRLTVL.

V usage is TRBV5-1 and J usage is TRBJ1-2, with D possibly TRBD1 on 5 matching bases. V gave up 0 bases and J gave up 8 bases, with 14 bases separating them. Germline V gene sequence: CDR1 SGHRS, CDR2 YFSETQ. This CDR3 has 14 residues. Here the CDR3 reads CASSLDGGAGGYTF. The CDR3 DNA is TGCGCCAGCAGCTTGGACGGGGGAGCGGGCGGCTACACCTTC.

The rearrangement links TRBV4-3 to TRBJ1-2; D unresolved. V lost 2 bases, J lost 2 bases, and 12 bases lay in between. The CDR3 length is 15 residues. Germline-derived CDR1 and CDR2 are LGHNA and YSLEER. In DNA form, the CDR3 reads TGCGCCAGCAGCCAAACCCGGCGGGTAAACTATGGCTACACCTTC. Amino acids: CASSQTRRVNYGYTF.

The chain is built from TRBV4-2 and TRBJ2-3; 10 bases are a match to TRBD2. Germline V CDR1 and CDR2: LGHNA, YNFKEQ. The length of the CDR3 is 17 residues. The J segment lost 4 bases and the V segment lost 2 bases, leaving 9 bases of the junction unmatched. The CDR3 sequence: CASSQLIQRGGSDTQYF. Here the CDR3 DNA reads TGTGCCAGCAGCCAACTAATACAGCGGGGGGGTTCAGATACGCAGTATTTT.

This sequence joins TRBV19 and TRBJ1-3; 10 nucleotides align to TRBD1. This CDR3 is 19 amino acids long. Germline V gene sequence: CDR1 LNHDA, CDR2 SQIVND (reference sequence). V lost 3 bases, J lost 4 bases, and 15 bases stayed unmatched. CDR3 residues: CASSIILGQGQFEGNTIYF. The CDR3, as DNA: TGTGCCAGTAGTATCATCCTGGGACAGGGGCAATTTGAAGGAAACACCATATATTTT.

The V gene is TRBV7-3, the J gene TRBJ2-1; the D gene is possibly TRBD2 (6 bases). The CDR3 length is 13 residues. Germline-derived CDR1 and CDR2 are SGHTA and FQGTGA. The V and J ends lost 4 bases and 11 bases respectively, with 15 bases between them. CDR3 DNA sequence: TGTGCCAGCAGCTCTAAGACTAGTACCCAGCAGTTCTTC. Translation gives CASSSKTSTQQFF.

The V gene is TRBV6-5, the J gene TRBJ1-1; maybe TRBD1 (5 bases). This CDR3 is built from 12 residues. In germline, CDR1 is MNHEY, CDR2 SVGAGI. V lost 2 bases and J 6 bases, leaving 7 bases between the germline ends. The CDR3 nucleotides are TGTGCCAGCAGTTACAGGGGTTCTGAAGCTTTCTTT. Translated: CASSYRGSEAFF.

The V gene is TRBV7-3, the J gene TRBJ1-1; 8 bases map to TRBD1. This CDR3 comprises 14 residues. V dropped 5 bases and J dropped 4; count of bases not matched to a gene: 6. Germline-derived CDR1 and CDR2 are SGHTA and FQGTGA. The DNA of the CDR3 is TGTGCCAGCAGCCCAGGGGGCTGGGGCACTGAAGCTTTCTTT. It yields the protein CASSPGGWGTEAFF.